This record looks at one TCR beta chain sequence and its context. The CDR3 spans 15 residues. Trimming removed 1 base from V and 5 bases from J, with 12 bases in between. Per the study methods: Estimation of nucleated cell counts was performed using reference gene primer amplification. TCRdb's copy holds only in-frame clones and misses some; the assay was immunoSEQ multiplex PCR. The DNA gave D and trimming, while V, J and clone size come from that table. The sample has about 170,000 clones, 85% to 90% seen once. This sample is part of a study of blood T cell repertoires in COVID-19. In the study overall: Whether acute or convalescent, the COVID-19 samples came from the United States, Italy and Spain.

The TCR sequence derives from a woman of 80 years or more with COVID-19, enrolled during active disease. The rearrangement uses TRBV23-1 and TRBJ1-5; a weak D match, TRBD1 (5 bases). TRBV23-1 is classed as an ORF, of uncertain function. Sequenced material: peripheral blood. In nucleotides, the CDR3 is TGCGCCAGCAGTCAATGCTACAGGAATTATCAGCCCCAGCATTTT. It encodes CASSQCYRNYQPQHF.